This T cell receptor beta chain was retrieved from a study of identical twins. This CDR3 has 15 residues. CDR1 is KGHDR and CDR2 is SFDVKD in the germline V gene. The ends lost 2 bases at V and 8 bases at J; junction bases unmatched: 8. Findings and limits, study-wide: These conclusions were based on statistical analysis (cross-sectional, not following the same donors).

TCRdb passed the 5' RACE reads through MiXCR, listing each CDR3 protein once. The sample has fewer than 900,000 distinct CDR3 sequences; roughly 18% are singletons. This clonotype has more than one count but fewer than ten. Antigen specificity is unknown. Another study also made use of these data, one on T cells expressing NK-cell markers. That source reports: Serological testing identified seven of the eight sequenced donors as HCMV-seropositive and one as seronegative. Restriction of sorting to alpha-beta TCR T cells was accomplished in several experiments using an anti-gamma-delta TCR antibody.

What was sequenced was PBMCs. This chain connects TRBV24-1 to TRBJ2-1, with 7 bases that match TRBD1. The sequence was collected from a woman aged 18-29 years in good health. The CDR3 DNA is TGTGCCACCAGTGATTCAAGACAGGGTTGGTATGAGCAGTTCTTC. This sequence encodes CATSDSRQGWYEQFF.